A selection of T cell receptor beta chains follows, all from one sample in a study of T cell responses to AZD1222 COVID-19 vaccine. Data came from immunoSEQ multiplex PCR; TCRdb stores just in-frame clones and leaves some out. Of about 100,000 clones in the sample, approximately 86% were seen once. Source: peripheral blood, taken on day 0 of AZD1222 vaccination. The receptors stem from an adult in good health. Both conserved end residues are part of each CDR3. A D gene is named only where the DNA matches it firmly. Size is stated for part of the rows, as once, few or many counts, or as a class when the clone is expanded.

CDR3nt: TGTGCCAGCAGTCCGACAGGGGCGACATCTGGGGCCAACGTCCTGACTTTC; CDR3aa: CASSPTGATSGANVLTF; d_gene: TRBD1; j_gene: TRBJ2-6; v_gene: TRBV5-5; abundance: few
CDR3nt: TGTGCCAGCAGCTCACAGGGGCGAGAGGTTAATGAGCAGTTCTTC; CDR3aa: CASSSQGREVNEQFF; d_gene: TRBD1; j_gene: TRBJ2-1; v_gene: TRBV7-3; abundance: .
CDR3nt: TGTGCCAGCAGCTTCGGAGGGACAGCCAAAGAGACCCAGTACTTC; CDR3aa: CASSFGGTAKETQYF; d_gene: .; j_gene: TRBJ2-5; v_gene: TRBV7-2; abundance: .
CDR3nt: TGTGCCAGTAGTATCATCCAGGGAAATGAAAAACTGTTTTTT; CDR3aa: CASSIIQGNEKLFF; d_gene: .; j_gene: TRBJ1-4; v_gene: TRBV19; abundance: once
CDR3nt: TGTGCCAGCAGACAACTAGCGGGAGGTACGCAGTATTTT; CDR3aa: CASRQLAGGTQYF; d_gene: TRBD2; j_gene: TRBJ2-3; v_gene: TRBV12-3/TRBV12-4; abundance: .
CDR3nt: TGTGCCAGCAGCTTCACGGACGGTCCCTACGAGCAGTACTTC; CDR3aa: CASSFTDGPYEQYF; d_gene: .; j_gene: TRBJ2-7; v_gene: TRBV11-2; abundance: .
CDR3nt: TGTGCCAGCAGAGGACAGAATGATGAAAAACTGTTTTTT; CDR3aa: CASRGQNDEKLFF; d_gene: .; j_gene: TRBJ1-4; v_gene: TRBV5-6; abundance: .
CDR3nt: TGTGCCAGCAGTTATCCGGTGACTAGCGGTCTCTACGAGCAGTACTTC; CDR3aa: CASSYPVTSGLYEQYF; d_gene: TRBD2; j_gene: TRBJ2-7; v_gene: TRBV6-2/TRBV6-3; abundance: .
CDR3nt: TGCGCCAGCAGTGGCGCGAGGGGACTGAACACTGAAGCTTTCTTT; CDR3aa: CASSGARGLNTEAFF; d_gene: .; j_gene: TRBJ1-1; v_gene: TRBV10-2; abundance: .
CDR3nt: TGTGCCAGTAGTAGGTTGGCAGGGTCCAGTGGAGAGCAGTACTTC; CDR3aa: CASSRLAGSSGEQYF; d_gene: .; j_gene: TRBJ2-7; v_gene: TRBV19; abundance: .
CDR3nt: TGTGCCAGCAGCTTGGTTTCCTTTTCCTACGAGCAGTACTTC; CDR3aa: CASSLVSFSYEQYF; d_gene: .; j_gene: TRBJ2-7; v_gene: TRBV5-6; abundance: .
CDR3nt: TGTGCCAGCAGCCCTACAGGGTCCGTAGAGACCCAGTACTTC; CDR3aa: CASSPTGSVETQYF; d_gene: .; j_gene: TRBJ2-5; v_gene: TRBV7-8; abundance: .
CDR3nt: TGTGCCAGCAGCTTTAGGACAGGGGCCCAAGAGACCCAGTACTTC; CDR3aa: CASSFRTGAQETQYF; d_gene: TRBD1; j_gene: TRBJ2-5; v_gene: TRBV7-9; abundance: .
CDR3nt: TGTGCCAGCAGCGTAGCAAATAATTCACCCCTCCACTTT; CDR3aa: CASSVANNSPLHF; d_gene: .; j_gene: TRBJ1-6; v_gene: TRBV9; abundance: .
CDR3nt: TGCGCCAGCAGCTTAGGGACGAGTCTGTACCAAGAGACCCAGTACTTC; CDR3aa: CASSLGTSLYQETQYF; d_gene: .; j_gene: TRBJ2-5; v_gene: TRBV5-1; abundance: .
CDR3nt: TGTGCCAGCAGCTTAGTGGGCGACAATGAGCAGTTCTTC; CDR3aa: CASSLVGDNEQFF; d_gene: .; j_gene: TRBJ2-1; v_gene: TRBV11-3; abundance: .
CDR3nt: TGTGCCAGCAGCCGCCGGGGGCCGAGCGGGGAGCTGTTTTTT; CDR3aa: CASSRRGPSGELFF; d_gene: .; j_gene: TRBJ2-2; v_gene: TRBV7-2; abundance: .
CDR3nt: TGTGCCAGCAGTTACTCGGGGGGCCAAGAGACCCAGTACTTC; CDR3aa: CASSYSGGQETQYF; d_gene: .; j_gene: TRBJ2-5; v_gene: TRBV6-6; abundance: .
CDR3nt: TGTGCCAGCAGTCTCGACAGGGGCCATGGGGAGACCCAGTACTTC; CDR3aa: CASSLDRGHGETQYF; d_gene: TRBD1; j_gene: TRBJ2-5; v_gene: TRBV7-2; abundance: .
CDR3nt: TGCAGCGTTGAAGATGTAGGGCGGGAGACCCAGTACTTC; CDR3aa: CSVEDVGRETQYF; d_gene: .; j_gene: TRBJ2-5; v_gene: TRBV29-1; abundance: .
CDR3nt: TGTGCCACCTCAAACAGAGCGAACACCGGGGAGCTGTTTTTT; CDR3aa: CATSNRANTGELFF; d_gene: .; j_gene: TRBJ2-2; v_gene: TRBV6-4; abundance: .
CDR3nt: TGTGCCAGTAGTAGGACTAGCGGGGTATCATCCACAGATACGCAGTATTTT; CDR3aa: CASSRTSGVSSTDTQYF; d_gene: TRBD2; j_gene: TRBJ2-3; v_gene: TRBV19; abundance: .
CDR3nt: TGTGCCAGCAGGGAACAGGGGGCCACTTATAATTCACCCCTCCACTTT; CDR3aa: CASREQGATYNSPLHF; d_gene: TRBD1; j_gene: TRBJ1-6; v_gene: TRBV7-9; abundance: .
CDR3nt: TGTGCCAGCAGCATCTTCGGCCTTGTCGACTATGGCTACACCTTC; CDR3aa: CASSIFGLVDYGYTF; d_gene: .; j_gene: TRBJ1-2; v_gene: TRBV5-6; abundance: few
CDR3nt: TGTGCCAGCAGTTTATGGGGCGCGACAGATAATTCACCCCTCCACTTT; CDR3aa: CASSLWGATDNSPLHF; d_gene: .; j_gene: TRBJ1-6; v_gene: TRBV27; abundance: .
CDR3nt: TGTGCCAGCAGCTTATTAGTCCAGGGAGGCAATTCACCCCTCCACTTT; CDR3aa: CASSLLVQGGNSPLHF; d_gene: .; j_gene: TRBJ1-6; v_gene: TRBV7-2; abundance: .
CDR3nt: TGTGCCAGCAGCTCTAACAGCGGGGAGCGCTATGAGCAGTTCTTC; CDR3aa: CASSSNSGERYEQFF; d_gene: TRBD2; j_gene: TRBJ2-1; v_gene: TRBV16; abundance: .
CDR3nt: TGTGCCAGTAGTAGGGACAGGATTAGTACGGCGACTAATGAAAAACTGTTTTTT; CDR3aa: CASSRDRISTATNEKLFF; d_gene: TRBD1; j_gene: TRBJ1-4; v_gene: TRBV19; abundance: .
CDR3nt: TGTGCCAGCAGTGATGGGGGCCGTGGCTACACCTTC; CDR3aa: CASSDGGRGYTF; d_gene: .; j_gene: TRBJ1-2; v_gene: TRBV2; abundance: .
CDR3nt: TGTGCCAGCAGTGAGTCGGGATTAGGTGGCTACACCTTC; CDR3aa: CASSESGLGGYTF; d_gene: .; j_gene: TRBJ1-2; v_gene: TRBV2; abundance: .
CDR3nt: TGTGCCAGTAGAGCACCCAGGGGGACACTGAATGAAAAACTGTTTTTT; CDR3aa: CASRAPRGTLNEKLFF; d_gene: TRBD1; j_gene: TRBJ1-4; v_gene: TRBV19; abundance: .
CDR3nt: TGTGCCAGCAGCTTCCCGAGACTAGCGGGAGTCTCCTACGAGCAGTACTTC; CDR3aa: CASSFPRLAGVSYEQYF; d_gene: TRBD2; j_gene: TRBJ2-7; v_gene: TRBV3-1/TRBV3-2; abundance: .
CDR3nt: TGCGCCAGCAGCTTGGGGCCGGACAACGAGCAGTACTTC; CDR3aa: CASSLGPDNEQYF; d_gene: .; j_gene: TRBJ2-7; v_gene: TRBV5-1; abundance: .
CDR3nt: TGTGCCAGCAGTGTCCATCAGTTCGCGAACACCGGGGAGCTGTTTTTT; CDR3aa: CASSVHQFANTGELFF; d_gene: .; j_gene: TRBJ2-2; v_gene: TRBV6-1; abundance: .
CDR3nt: TGTGCCAGCAGCTTAGCGATCCGCTACGAGCAGTACTTC; CDR3aa: CASSLAIRYEQYF; d_gene: .; j_gene: TRBJ2-7; v_gene: TRBV11-1; abundance: .
CDR3nt: TGTGCCAGCTCACCACTTTTAGACAGTTGGTCCAAAAACATTCAGTACTTC; CDR3aa: CASSPLLDSWSKNIQYF; d_gene: .; j_gene: TRBJ2-4; v_gene: TRBV18; abundance: .
CDR3nt: TGTGCCAGCAGTTTCGAGGGGGAGAGTACGTATTTT; CDR3aa: CASSFEGESTYF; d_gene: .; j_gene: TRBJ2-3; v_gene: TRBV27; abundance: .
CDR3nt: TGTGCCAGCAGTTTTGGTAGCATAAATGAAAAACTGTTTTTT; CDR3aa: CASSFGSINEKLFF; d_gene: .; j_gene: TRBJ1-4; v_gene: TRBV2; abundance: .
CDR3nt: TGTGCCAGTAGTATCGGGACTAGCGGATACGAGCAGTACTTC; CDR3aa: CASSIGTSGYEQYF; d_gene: TRBD2; j_gene: TRBJ2-7; v_gene: TRBV19; abundance: .
CDR3nt: TGCGCCAGCAGCCGAGGCGCGGGGCAGACAGGAAACACCATATATTTT; CDR3aa: CASSRGAGQTGNTIYF; d_gene: .; j_gene: TRBJ1-3; v_gene: TRBV4-1; abundance: .
CDR3nt: TGTGCCAGCAGTTACTCGTTAGGAAGACCCTACGAGCAGTACTTC; CDR3aa: CASSYSLGRPYEQYF; d_gene: .; j_gene: TRBJ2-7; v_gene: TRBV6-2/TRBV6-3; abundance: .
CDR3nt: TGTGCCAGCAGCTTAGCGCTAGCGGGAGGCACCGGGGAGCTGTTTTTT; CDR3aa: CASSLALAGGTGELFF; d_gene: TRBD2; j_gene: TRBJ2-2; v_gene: TRBV7-2; abundance: .
CDR3nt: TGTGCCAGCAGTGACGGGACTAGCAATCAGCCCCAGCATTTT; CDR3aa: CASSDGTSNQPQHF; d_gene: .; j_gene: TRBJ1-5; v_gene: TRBV6-4; abundance: .
CDR3nt: TGTGCCAGCAGTGAATGGCCAGGATCTTACGAGCAGTACTTC; CDR3aa: CASSEWPGSYEQYF; d_gene: .; j_gene: TRBJ2-7; v_gene: TRBV2; abundance: .
CDR3nt: TGTGCCAGCAGCATAGACAGGGACTCACCCCTCCACTTT; CDR3aa: CASSIDRDSPLHF; d_gene: TRBD1; j_gene: TRBJ1-6; v_gene: TRBV5-6; abundance: .
CDR3nt: TGTGCCAGCGAATCCTACGAGCAGTACTTC; CDR3aa: CASESYEQYF; d_gene: .; j_gene: TRBJ2-7; v_gene: TRBV6-6; abundance: .
CDR3nt: TGCGCCAGCAGCCAGACAGGACTCTACAATGAGCAGTTCTTC; CDR3aa: CASSQTGLYNEQFF; d_gene: .; j_gene: TRBJ2-1; v_gene: TRBV4-3; abundance: .
CDR3nt: TGCGCCAGCAGCCAAGATATACAGGGGGTCTATGGCTACACCTTC; CDR3aa: CASSQDIQGVYGYTF; d_gene: TRBD1; j_gene: TRBJ1-2; v_gene: TRBV4-1; abundance: .
CDR3nt: TGTGCCAGCAGCTTCCCCCCCCAAGAGACCCAGTACTTC; CDR3aa: CASSFPPQETQYF; d_gene: .; j_gene: TRBJ2-5; v_gene: TRBV5-4; abundance: .
CDR3nt: TGTGCCTGGACTACAGGGGGCCTTAGGAAGACCCAGTACTTC; CDR3aa: CAWTTGGLRKTQYF; d_gene: TRBD1; j_gene: TRBJ2-5; v_gene: TRBV30; abundance: .
CDR3nt: TGTGCCAGCAGCTCACAGGGACAGGGACAAGAGACCCAGTACTTC; CDR3aa: CASSSQGQGQETQYF; d_gene: TRBD1; j_gene: TRBJ2-5; v_gene: TRBV5-4; abundance: .
CDR3nt: TGTGCCAGCAGCTCCCAAGCGGTTGGGCAGTTCTTC; CDR3aa: CASSSQAVGQFF; d_gene: .; j_gene: TRBJ2-1; v_gene: TRBV7-9; abundance: .
CDR3nt: TGTGCCACCAGTGAGGCAGGGGCGGTCGCTTTCTTT; CDR3aa: CATSEAGAVAFF; d_gene: .; j_gene: TRBJ1-1; v_gene: TRBV24-1; abundance: .